One and the same sample provided the 32 T cell receptor beta chains below, sequenced in a study of identical twins. TCRdb used MiXCR to reprocess the 5' RACE reads, holding one entry per CDR3 protein. The profile shows 300,000 to 400,000 distinct CDR3 sequences, roughly 9% of them singletons. Sequencing was done on a sample of naive T cells sorted from blood. The receptors stem from a woman aged 45-59 years in good health.

This clonotype was recorded a few times. V is TRBV25-1 and J is TRBJ2-7; TRBD2 matches at 10 bases. The CDR3 is made up of 15 amino acids. Germline-derived CDR1 and CDR2 are MGHDK and SYGVNS. V trimming: 2 bases; J trimming: 1 base; junction bases outside the gene matches: 2. The CDR3 region is CASSEASGGSYEQYF. The DNA for the CDR3 is TGTGCCAGCAGTGAAGCTAGCGGGGGATCCTACGAGCAGTACTTC.

This chain joins TRBV3-1 and TRBJ2-1, with no clear D. The CDR3 length is 11 residues. Trimming removed 1 base from V and 10 bases from J, with 5 bases in between. Germline V gene lookup returns CDR1 LGHDT and CDR2 YNNKEL (reference sequence). The CDR3 reads CASSQAPEQFF. The CDR3 DNA reads as TGTGCCAGCAGCCAAGCCCCGGAGCAGTTCTTC.

CDR3 loop: CASSPLRQGPNNEQFF. In DNA, the CDR3 is TGTGCCAGCTCACCACTTCGACAGGGGCCAAACAATGAGCAGTTCTTC. The chain is built from TRBV18 and TRBJ2-1, with 8 bases lining up with TRBD1. This CDR3 is built from 16 residues. The V and J ends lost 1 base and 5 bases, in that order; junction bases with no gene match: 7. CDR1 is KGHSH, CDR2 LQKENI, per germline.

At least ten counts were recorded for this clonotype. V usage is TRBV5-6 and J usage is TRBJ2-4; TRBD2 matches 11 bases. The CDR3 totals 15 residues. V lost 3 bases and J lost 6; bases outside the gene matches: 5. Germline CDR1 SGHDT, CDR2 YYEEEE. The CDR3 spells CASSSIAGGPNIQYF. CDR3 DNA sequence: TGTGCCAGCAGCTCAATAGCGGGAGGGCCAAACATTCAGTACTTC.

This clonotype appeared many times. The chain links TRBV7-2 to TRBJ2-7; D gene uncertain. V was clipped by 8 bases and J by 3 bases, with 11 bases between them. The CDR3 covers 12 residues. Germline V gives CDR1 SGHTA, CDR2 FQGNSA. CDR3 sequence reads: CASSRSGYEQYF. The DNA for the CDR3 is TGTGCCAGCTCCCGGTCCGGCTACGAGCAGTACTTC.

This rearrangement joins TRBV6-5 to TRBJ2-2; no clear D. Trimming shortened V by 11 bases and J by 0 bases, and 16 bases separated the two germline ends. Germline V lookup: CDR1 MNHEY, CDR2 SVGAGI. The CDR3 loop spans 15 amino acids. The CDR3 DNA is TGTGCCGTCATCGCCGGCGGCCCGAACACCGGGGAGCTGTTTTTT. Translated, it gives CAVIAGGPNTGELFF.

This clonotype was seen a handful of times. V and J are TRBV4-1 and TRBJ2-1, with D maybe TRBD2 (5 bases). In germline, CDR1 is MGHRA, CDR2 YSYEKL. Trimming took 2 bases from V and 8 from J, leaving 22 bases between them. The CDR3 contains 17 residues. The CDR3 DNA is TGCGCCAGCAGCCAACAGTGGGCTCGGGTAGCGAGGCATGAGCAGTTCTTC. Residues: CASSQQWARVARHEQFF.

In this sample, this clonotype turned up a few times. J is TRBJ2-5 and V is TRBV5-5; 8 nucleotides align to TRBD1. Germline V gives CDR1 SGHKS, CDR2 YYEKEE (reference sequence). Losses at the gene ends were 0 bases for V and 5 bases for J; bases not matched to a gene: 9. This CDR3 contains 16 residues. CDR3 nucleotide sequence: TGTGCCAGCAGCTTGGACCCTGGACAGGGATTCGAGACCCAGTACTTC. This sequence encodes CASSLDPGQGFETQYF.

This clonotype was picked up many times. The chain uses TRBV11-2 and TRBJ2-7; 15 nucleotides align to TRBD2. This CDR3 has 16 residues. Per the germline V gene, CDR1 is SGHAT and CDR2 is FQNNGV. Trimming at V came to 5 bases and at J to 3 bases, leaving 5 bases not matched to a gene. DNA of the CDR3: TGTGCCAGCAGCCCGGGACTAGCGGGAGGAAACTACGAGCAGTACGTC. This gives the protein CASSPGLAGGNYEQYV.

In this sample, this clonotype turned up many times. The CDR3 DNA reads as TGTGCCAGCAGTTTTAGACTAGCGGGCTACAATGAGCAGTTCTTC. As protein: CASSFRLAGYNEQFF. The chain links TRBV12-3 or TRBV12-4 to TRBJ2-1; the match to TRBD2 covers 10 bases. The V and J ends lost 3 bases and 3 bases, in that order; junction bases with no gene match: 2. The CDR3 runs to 15 residues.

This clonotype was picked up many times. The CDR3 DNA reads as TGCGCCAGCAGCTCGGGACTCAACTATGGCTACACCTTC. Translating gives CASSSGLNYGYTF. The chain joins TRBV5-1 to TRBJ1-2, with D maybe TRBD1 (5 bases). V was clipped by 3 bases and J by 2 bases, with 8 bases between them. The V gene's germline CDR1 is SGHRS and CDR2 YFSETQ. The CDR3 is 13 amino acids.

About this clonotype itself: A read error is possible here, since a much larger clone lies one base away. The chain recombines TRBV7-9 with TRBJ2-7; D possibly corresponds to TRBD2 (5 bases). The CDR3 runs to 13 residues. V lost 5 bases, J lost 5 bases, and 13 bases lay in between. The germline V gene has CDR1 SEHNR and CDR2 FQNEAQ (reference sequence). The CDR3 is CASSPSGVNEQYV. DNA of the CDR3: TGTGCCAGCAGCCCATCCGGGGTTAACGAGCAGTACGTC.

This clonotype showed up many times. This sequence joins TRBV5-1 and TRBJ2-1; D possibly uses TRBD1 or TRBD2 (6 bases each). The CDR3 has 15 residues. Germline CDR1 reads SGHRS; CDR2 reads YFSETQ. Trimming pared 6 bases from V and 4 bases from J, leaving 17 bases between. The CDR3 is CASNLGGLLYNEQFF. The CDR3 nucleotides are TGCGCCAGCAACCTAGGGGGGCTCCTTTACAATGAGCAGTTCTTC.

This chain joins TRBV15 and TRBJ2-5; TRBD2 aligns across 8 bases. The V and J ends lost 5 bases and 1 base, in that order; junction bases with no gene match: 12. Looked up from germline, CDR1 is LNHNV and CDR2 is YYDKDF (reference sequence). CDR3 length equals 17 residues. DNA of the CDR3: TGTGCCACCAGCTTCAGCGGGAGCATGGGCTCCCAAGAGACCCAGTACTTC. Translating gives CATSFSGSMGSQETQYF.

The chain has TRBV28 and TRBJ2-7, with TRBD1 matching 7 bases. The CDR3 has 15 amino acids. The germline V gene has CDR1 MDHEN and CDR2 SYDVKM. Germline trimming cut 6 bases from V and 3 bases from J; bases unmatched to any gene: 11. The CDR3 reads CASSRSGGPSYEQYV. The CDR3 DNA sequence: TGTGCCAGCAGCCGTTCAGGGGGACCAAGCTACGAGCAGTACGTC.

Concerning this clonotype itself: The junction does not match germline at one end; this may be a read error. The J gene is TRBJ2-6, the V gene TRBV28; 8 bases match TRBD2. Germline loops: CDR1 MDHEN, CDR2 SYDVKM. This CDR3 has 15 residues. CDR3 DNA: TGTGCCAGCAGTCGAAATGTCGGGGGGGCCAACGTCATGACTTTC. Its protein product is CASSRNVGGANVMTF.

This clonotype was seen a few times. This chain links TRBV29-1 with TRBJ2-1; 16 nucleotides align to TRBD2. Germline V lookup: CDR1 SQVTM, CDR2 ANQGSEA. The length of the CDR3 is 17 residues. V lost 6 bases, J lost 7 bases, and 12 bases stayed unmatched. The CDR3 reads CSVLGLAGGPQGNEQFF. The CDR3, as DNA: TGCAGCGTACTGGGACTAGCGGGAGGGCCTCAGGGGAATGAGCAGTTCTTC.

This clonotype was seen many times. Here the CDR3 reads CASSSRLTSGRGNEQFF. The CDR3 DNA follows: TGCGCCAGCAGCTCACGATTAACTAGCGGGAGAGGCAATGAGCAGTTCTTC. The V call is TRBV5-1, the J call TRBJ2-1; 11 bases fit TRBD2. Losses at the gene ends were 3 bases for V and 6 bases for J; bases not matched to a gene: 11. CDR1 SGHRS and CDR2 YFSETQ come from the germline V gene. The CDR3 spans 17 residues.

This rearrangement joins TRBV4-1 to TRBJ2-3, with D possibly TRBD1 on 5 matching bases. This CDR3 has 15 amino acids. Germline assignment: CDR1 MGHRA and CDR2 YSYEKL. Trimming pared 2 bases from V and 7 bases from J, leaving 16 bases between. CDR3 in amino acids: CASSQQGPGQYTQYF. The DNA of the CDR3 is TGCGCCAGCAGCCAACAGGGTCCCGGCCAATATACGCAGTATTTT.

For the CDR3, the DNA is TGTGCCAGCAGGGGTTGGGCCGGTGGGGCCAACGTCCTGACTTTC. It codes for CASRGWAGGANVLTF. The chain carries TRBV7-9 and TRBJ2-6; no clear D. This CDR3 has 15 residues. Per germline, CDR1 SEHNR and CDR2 FQNEAQ (reference sequence). The germline V and J ends were trimmed by 6 bases and 3 bases, with 12 bases remaining between them.

In this sample, this clonotype turned up many times. The chain couples TRBV10-3 to TRBJ2-1; D is ambiguous. V was cut by 10 bases and J by 6 bases, with 10 bases left in between. Germline V gene sequence: CDR1 ENHRY, CDR2 SYGVKD. This CDR3 contains 11 residues. The CDR3 region is CATSWSNEQFF. CDR3 coding DNA: TGTGCCACGTCCTGGAGCAATGAGCAGTTCTTC.

The chain links TRBV24-1 to TRBJ2-3; maybe TRBD1 (6 bases). Trimming stripped 6 bases from V and 7 bases from J, with 25 bases between. The CDR3 sequence is 17 residues long. From germline, CDR1 is KGHDR and CDR2 SFDVKD. As DNA, the CDR3 is TGTGCCACCAGTCAACCCTCATCGTTGGGACATTCCAATACGCAGTATTTT. Amino acid sequence: CATSQPSSLGHSNTQYF.

J is TRBJ1-3 and V is TRBV6-1; the D gene is possibly TRBD1 (5 bases). Per germline, CDR1 MNHNS and CDR2 SASEGT. This CDR3 is 12 amino acids long. Trimming left V 11 bases short and J 2 bases short, with 10 bases between. CDR3 residues: CAATDTGNTIYF. DNA of the CDR3: TGTGCCGCGACAGATACTGGAAACACCATATATTTT.

Notes on this clonotype: At one end, the junction sequence differs from germline, possibly due to a read error. This rearrangement joins TRBV7-7 to TRBJ2-1; weak D call: TRBD1 (5 bases). The V gene's germline CDR1 is SSHAT and CDR2 FNYEAQ (reference sequence). The CDR3 has 17 amino acids. As DNA, the CDR3 is TGTGCTAGCAGCCCTACATATACAGGCCATGAAGGTGGTGAGCAGTTCTTC. This codes for CASSPTYTGHEGGEQFF.

On this clonotype: Possible read error: a much larger clone is one base away. The genes are TRBV7-2 and TRBJ2-3; D is perhaps TRBD2 (5 bases). Trimming removed 2 bases at V and 0 bases at J, with 15 bases between. Germline CDR1 reads SGHTA; CDR2 reads FQGNSA. CDR3 length: 17 residues. The CDR3 DNA reads as TGTGCCAGCAGCTTAAGCGGCACCCTCCATAGCACAGATACGCAGTATTTT. Its translation is CASSLSGTLHSTDTQYF.

The genes are TRBV27 and TRBJ2-7; D gene uncertain. The CDR3 has 12 residues. Trimming took off 6 bases at V and 8 bases at J, with 14 bases between the two ends. Germline lookup yields CDR1 MNHEY and CDR2 SMNVEV (reference sequence). The CDR3 nucleotides read TGTGCCAGCAGCCAAGGGCCTCGGAAGCAGTACGTC. Translating gives CASSQGPRKQYV.

The rearrangement links TRBV5-4 to TRBJ2-1, with a possible D match to TRBD2 (6 bases). The ends were cut back, 2 bases at V and 9 bases at J, with 15 bases in the middle. The CDR3 loop spans 14 amino acids. CDR1 is SGHNT, CDR2 YYREEE, per germline (reference sequence). CDR3 amino acids: CASSLRGIVSEQFF. The CDR3 DNA follows: TGTGCCAGCAGCTTACGCGGGATTGTGAGTGAGCAGTTCTTC.

This clonotype was seen only a few times. The chain is built from TRBV28 and TRBJ2-2, with TRBD1 matching 10 bases. The CDR3 is made up of 13 amino acids. Germline V gene lookup returns CDR1 MDHEN and CDR2 SYDVKM. After removal of 7 bases from V and 6 bases from J, the junction contained 2 bases not matched to a gene. Written as DNA, the CDR3 is TGTGCCAGCAACGGACAGGGGGCCGGGGAGCTGTTTTTT. Translation gives CASNGQGAGELFF.

This clonotype was observed many times. The rearrangement joins TRBV6-4 to TRBJ1-6; D possibly corresponds to TRBD1 (6 bases). From germline, CDR1 is MRHNA and CDR2 SNTAGT. This CDR3 has 14 amino acids. Trimming took off 5 bases at V and 9 bases at J, with 14 bases between the two ends. CDR3 sequence (DNA): TGTGCCAGCAGTCCTACGCGGGGGCGTTCACCCCTCCACTTT. Protein sequence: CASSPTRGRSPLHF.

The V call is TRBV29-1, the J call TRBJ2-4; weak D call: TRBD2 (6 bases). Germline V CDR1 and CDR2: SQVTM, ANQGSEA. The CDR3 is 15 amino acids. The V end was cut by 4 bases, the J end by 1 base, with 14 bases between. CDR3 region: CSVGRGSGAKNIQYF. DNA for the CDR3: TGCAGCGTTGGGAGGGGTAGTGGGGCCAAAAACATTCAGTACTTC.

This clonotype came up many times. This sequence joins TRBV9 and TRBJ2-1; 9 bases line up with TRBD2. The CDR3 is 17 residues long. The V segment lost 3 bases and the J segment 6 bases; nucleotides outside the gene matches: 13. Germline loops: CDR1 SGDLS, CDR2 YYNGEE. CDR3 in amino acids: CASSEGGSGRFLNEQFF. The CDR3, as DNA: TGTGCCAGCAGCGAGGGGGGCAGCGGGAGGTTCCTCAATGAGCAGTTCTTC.

The V and J genes are TRBV6-5 and TRBJ2-1; 8 positions match TRBD2. The trim removed 7 bases at V and 8 bases at J, leaving 16 bases unmatched. Germline V gene sequence: CDR1 MNHEY, CDR2 SVGAGI. This CDR3 is built from 16 residues. CDR3 sequence: CASTPLRGRIRDEQFF. Here the CDR3 DNA reads TGTGCCAGCACCCCCCTCCGCGGGAGGATAAGGGATGAGCAGTTCTTC.